This TCR beta chain was obtained from a study of T cell changes during pregnancy in multiple sclerosis. Sequenced by immunoSEQ multiplex PCR; TCRdb stores in-frame clones only, minus some. There are 60,000 or so clones in the sample; roughly nine tenths occur only once, and 2.5% lies in the top ten. The CDR3 consists of 16 residues. Germline loops: CDR1 SGHRS, CDR2 YFSETQ. Unmatched junction bases numbered 9, after V lost 0 bases and J lost 8 bases. The receptor's source is a female donor with multiple sclerosis, enrolled in a pregnancy study. The source material was peripheral blood, sampled in the first trimester of pregnancy. The rearrangement uses TRBV5-1 and TRBJ1-4; 8 bases align to TRBD1. For the CDR3, the DNA is TGCGCCAGCAGCTTGGATCCGGGCAGGGGGCTGGAAAAACTGTTTTTT. Translated, it gives CASSLDPGRGLEKLFF.